This T cell receptor beta chain stems from a study of T cells after yellow fever vaccination. Study-level background: Preparation of the low-cell-number fractions used SMART-Seq v4 Ultra Low Input.

V lost 5 bases and J 8 bases, leaving 19 bases between the germline ends. Germline CDR1 reads SGHAT; CDR2 reads FQDESV (reference sequence). The CDR3 runs to 15 residues. TCRdb analysed the 5' RACE reads with MiXCR anew, one entry per CDR3 protein. The sample includes some 560,000 distinct CDR3 sequences, roughly 21% of them seen just once. The sequencing used PBMCs, collected 15 days after the yellow fever booster vaccination. The clonotype was recovered from a man in his thirties or forties who received the YFV17D yellow fever vaccine. The gene calls are TRBV11-1 and TRBJ2-4; D might be TRBD1 (6 bases). Here the CDR3 reads CASSVNRVLRDIQYF. The CDR3 DNA sequence: TGTGCCAGCAGCGTCAACAGGGTTCTCAGGGACATTCAGTACTTC. Full variable domain (outside the CDR3, taken from reference TRBV11-1 and TRBJ2-4): EAEVAQSPRYKITEKSQAVAFWCDPISGHATLYWYRQILGQGPELLVQFQDESVVDDSQLPKDRFSAERLKGVDSTLKIQPAELGDSAMYLCASSVNRVLRDIQYFGAGTRLSVL.